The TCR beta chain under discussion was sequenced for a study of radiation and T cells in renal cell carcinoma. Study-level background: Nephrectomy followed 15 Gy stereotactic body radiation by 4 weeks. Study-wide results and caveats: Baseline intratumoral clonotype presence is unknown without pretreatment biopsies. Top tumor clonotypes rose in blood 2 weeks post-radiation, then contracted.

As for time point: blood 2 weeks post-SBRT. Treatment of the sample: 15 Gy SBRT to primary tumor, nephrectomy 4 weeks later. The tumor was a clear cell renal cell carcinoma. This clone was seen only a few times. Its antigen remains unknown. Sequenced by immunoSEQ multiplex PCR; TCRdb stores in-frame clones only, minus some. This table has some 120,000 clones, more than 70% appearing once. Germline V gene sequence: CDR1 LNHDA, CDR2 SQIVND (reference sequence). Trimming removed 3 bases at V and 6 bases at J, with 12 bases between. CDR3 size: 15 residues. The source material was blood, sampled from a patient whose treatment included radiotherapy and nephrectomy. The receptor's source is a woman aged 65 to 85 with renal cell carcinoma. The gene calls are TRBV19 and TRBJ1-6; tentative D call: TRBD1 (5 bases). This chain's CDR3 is CASSMGGPPNSPLHF. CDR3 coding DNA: TGTGCCAGTAGTATGGGGGGACCGCCTAATTCACCCCTCCACTTT.